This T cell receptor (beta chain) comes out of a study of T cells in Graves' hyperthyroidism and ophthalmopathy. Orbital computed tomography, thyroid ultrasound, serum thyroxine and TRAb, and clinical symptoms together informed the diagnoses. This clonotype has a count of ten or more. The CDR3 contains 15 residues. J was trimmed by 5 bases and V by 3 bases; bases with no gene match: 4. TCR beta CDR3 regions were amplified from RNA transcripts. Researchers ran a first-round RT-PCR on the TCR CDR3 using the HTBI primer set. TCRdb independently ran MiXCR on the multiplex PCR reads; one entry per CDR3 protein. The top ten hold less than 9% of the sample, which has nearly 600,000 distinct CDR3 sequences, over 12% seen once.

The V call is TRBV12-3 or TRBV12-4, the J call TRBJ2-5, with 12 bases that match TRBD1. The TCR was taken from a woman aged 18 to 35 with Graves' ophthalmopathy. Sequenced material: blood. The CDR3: CASSFGTGGGETQYF. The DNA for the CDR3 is TGTGCCAGCAGTTTTGGGACAGGGGGCGGGGAGACCCAGTACTTC.